This T cell receptor beta chain was found in a study of technical replicates of blood from a few donors. Only in-frame clones appear in the TCRdb table, and some are missing; sequencing was by immunoSEQ multiplex PCR. Of nearly 95,000 clones listed, around 96% are singletons. Germline-derived CDR1 and CDR2 are MGHDK and SYGVNS. Trimming removed 1 base from V and 9 bases from J; junction bases left unmatched: 5. This CDR3 comprises 15 residues. V is TRBV25-1 and J is TRBJ2-1; TRBD2 matches at 11 bases. The source of this sequence is a human donor in good health. Sequencing was carried out using T cells isolated from PBMCs. DNA of the CDR3: TGTGCCAGCAGTGAATTAGCGGGAGGGCCTGGTGAGCAGTTCTTC. Amino acid sequence: CASSELAGGPGEQFF.